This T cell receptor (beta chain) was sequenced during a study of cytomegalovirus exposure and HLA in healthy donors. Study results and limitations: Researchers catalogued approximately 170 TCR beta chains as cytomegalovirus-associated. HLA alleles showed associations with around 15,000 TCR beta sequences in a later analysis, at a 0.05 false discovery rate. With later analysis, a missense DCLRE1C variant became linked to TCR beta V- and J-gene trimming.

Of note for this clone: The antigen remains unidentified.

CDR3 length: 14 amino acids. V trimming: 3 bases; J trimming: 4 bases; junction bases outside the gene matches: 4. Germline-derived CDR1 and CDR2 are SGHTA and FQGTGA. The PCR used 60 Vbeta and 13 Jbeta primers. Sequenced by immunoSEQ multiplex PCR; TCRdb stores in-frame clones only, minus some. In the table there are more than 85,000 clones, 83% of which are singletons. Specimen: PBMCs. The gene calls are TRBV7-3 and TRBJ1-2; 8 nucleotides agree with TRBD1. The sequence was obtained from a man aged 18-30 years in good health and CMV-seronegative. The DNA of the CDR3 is TGTGCCAGCAGCTTGGGGACAGGAGGCTATGGCTACACCTTC. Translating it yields CASSLGTGGYGYTF.